The source of this T cell receptor beta chain is a study of OX40 agonist ivuxolimab in advanced cancers. Study results and caveats: No determination was made of the antigen specificity of the expanded peripheral T cells. Fewer expanded clones were found on average in CD4+ than in CD8+ T cells.

About this clone itself: Antigen unknown.

The method was immunoSEQ multiplex PCR; TCRdb's version includes in-frame clones alone and lacks a portion of them. In the table there are some 50,000 clones, about 86% of which are singletons. The CDR3 is made up of 11 amino acids. Germline V gene data show CDR1 as DFQATT and CDR2 as SNEGSKA (reference sequence). Autoimmune disease history or systemic immunosuppression barred patients. The source material was CD4+ or CD8+ T cells sorted from blood, sampled in a trial of the OX40 agonist ivuxolimab. The TCR comes from an adult with an advanced solid tumor such as melanoma, head and neck, liver or kidney cancer. V and J are TRBV20-1 and TRBJ1-1, with no clear D. Here the CDR3 reads CRGLVGTEAFF. CDR3 nucleotide sequence: TGCAGAGGGTTGGTAGGAACTGAAGCTTTCTTT.